These 19 T cell receptor beta chains originate from one sample sequenced in a study of cytomegalovirus exposure and HLA in healthy donors. In the PCR, 60 Vbeta and 13 Jbeta primers were used. Assay used: immunoSEQ multiplex PCR; TCRdb lists only in-frame clones, some missing. The sample lists more than 85,000 clones, 73% occurring once. The sequenced material came from PBMCs. These receptors all stem from a man aged 35 to 55 in good health and CMV-seronegative.

This chain joins TRBV7-9 and TRBJ1-2; D unresolved. V shed 5 bases and J shed 7 bases, with 8 bases lying between them. CDR3 length: 11 amino acids. Germline values: CDR1 SEHNR, CDR2 FQNEAQ (reference sequence). This chain's CDR3 is CASSERGGYTF. CDR3 in DNA: TGTGCCAGCAGCGAGCGAGGTGGCTACACCTTC.

The rearrangement links TRBV4-3 to TRBJ2-5, with 7 bases that match TRBD2. The germline gives CDR1 LGHNA, CDR2 YSLEER. This CDR3 has 17 residues. Unmatched junction bases numbered 8, after V lost 1 base and J lost 0 bases. CDR3: CASSQGLGDYDQETQYF. Written as DNA, the CDR3 is TGCGCCAGCAGCCAAGGGTTGGGGGACTATGACCAAGAGACCCAGTACTTC.

The genes are TRBV9 and TRBJ1-2, with D perhaps matching TRBD1 (6 bases). There are 13 residues in the CDR3. The V gene's germline CDR1 is SGDLS and CDR2 YYNGEE. The V and J ends lost 6 bases and 2 bases respectively, with 11 bases between them. The CDR3 DNA follows: TGTGCCAGCACGAACAGGGAGAACTATGGCTACACCTTC. This sequence encodes CASTNRENYGYTF.

Notes on this clone: At one end, the junction sequence differs from germline, possibly due to a read error. This sequence joins TRBV2 and TRBJ2-4; 10 positions match TRBD1. This CDR3 has 12 amino acids. Germline lookup yields CDR1 SNHLY and CDR2 FYNNEI. CDR3 loop: CASTGAGQGFSF. In DNA form, the CDR3 reads TGTGCCAGCACCGGAGCGGGACAGGGGTTCTCTTTC. The variable domain in full, with the rest retrieved from reference TRBV2 and TRBJ2-4, is EPEVTQTPSHQVTQMGQEVILRCVPISNHLYFYWYRQILGQKVEFLVSFYNNEISEKSEIFDDQFSVERPDGSNFTLKIRSTKLEDSAMYFCASTGAGQGFSFGAGTRLSVL.

Here the CDR3 reads CASTSGLAVQETQYF. Written as DNA, the CDR3 is TGCGCCAGCACCTCCGGACTAGCGGTCCAAGAGACCCAGTACTTC. The chain is built from TRBV10-1 and TRBJ2-5; 10 bases are a match to TRBD2. V shed 7 bases, J shed 1 base, and the junction held 6 bases outside the gene matches. The CDR3 consists of 15 residues. CDR1 is WNHNN and CDR2 is SYGVQD in the germline V gene (reference sequence).

The chain is built from TRBV5-1 and TRBJ2-2; TRBD2 aligns across 7 bases. Germline V gene lookup returns CDR1 SGHRS and CDR2 YFSETQ. The CDR3 extends over 16 amino acids. Germline trimming cut 2 bases from V and 0 bases from J; bases unmatched to any gene: 4. The DNA of the CDR3 is TGCGCCAGCAGCTTCTCAGCGGGGACGAACACCGGGGAGCTGTTTTTT. This codes for CASSFSAGTNTGELFF. The full variable domain, completed using reference TRBV5-1 and TRBJ2-2, is KAGVTQTPRYLIKTRGQQVTLSCSPISGHRSVSWYQQTPGQGLQFLFEYFSETQRNKGNFPGRFSGRQFSNSRSEMNVSTLELGDSALYLCASSFSAGTNTGELFFGEGSRLTVL.

The chain joins TRBV5-1 to TRBJ2-2; a weak D match, TRBD2 (5 bases). Germline V gives CDR1 SGHRS, CDR2 YFSETQ. V was pared by 1 base and J by 4 bases, with 14 bases between. CDR3 length: 16 residues. CDR3 in DNA: TGCGCCAGCAGCTTGAGGGCGGTGGGGAGCACCGGGGAGCTGTTTTTT. Translated: CASSLRAVGSTGELFF. The entire variable domain, with the rest obtained from reference TRBV5-1 and TRBJ2-2, is as follows: KAGVTQTPRYLIKTRGQQVTLSCSPISGHRSVSWYQQTPGQGLQFLFEYFSETQRNKGNFPGRFSGRQFSNSRSEMNVSTLELGDSALYLCASSLRAVGSTGELFFGEGSRLTVL.

This rearrangement joins TRBV28 to TRBJ1-1; TRBD1 is a possible D gene (6 bases). CDR3 length equals 14 residues. The germline gives CDR1 MDHEN, CDR2 SYDVKM. Deletions cut 7 bases from V and 1 base from J, with 13 bases between. The CDR3 DNA follows: TGTGCCAGCAACATACAGGGATGGAACACTGAAGCTTTCTTT. Amino acid sequence: CASNIQGWNTEAFF.

The genes are TRBV5-6 and TRBJ2-5, with D possibly matching TRBD1 (5 bases). Germline V gives CDR1 SGHDT, CDR2 YYEEEE. V lost 0 bases, J lost 5 bases, and 8 bases lay in between. The CDR3 runs 13 residues. The CDR3 sequence is CASSLGAGETQYF. CDR3 nucleotide sequence: TGTGCCAGCAGCTTGGGTGCAGGGGAGACCCAGTACTTC.

V is TRBV5-1 and J is TRBJ2-4, with a tentative D call TRBD2 (6 bases). The CDR3 length is 15 residues. Germline assignment: CDR1 SGHRS and CDR2 YFSETQ. V shed 1 base and J shed 0 bases, with 8 bases lying between them. The CDR3 loop is CASSLWGEAKNIQYF. CDR3 nucleotide sequence: TGCGCCAGCAGCTTGTGGGGGGAAGCCAAAAACATTCAGTACTTC. The whole variable domain, remainder taken from reference TRBV5-1 and TRBJ2-4, is KAGVTQTPRYLIKTRGQQVTLSCSPISGHRSVSWYQQTPGQGLQFLFEYFSETQRNKGNFPGRFSGRQFSNSRSEMNVSTLELGDSALYLCASSLWGEAKNIQYFGAGTRLSVL.

The chain is built from TRBV4-3 and TRBJ2-7; the D is unclear. The length of the CDR3 is 13 residues. Trimming took off 0 bases at V and 4 bases at J, with 7 bases between the two ends. The germline gives CDR1 LGHNA, CDR2 YSLEER. As DNA, the CDR3 is TGCGCCAGCAGCCAAGATTTGAGATACGAGCAGTACTTC. This encodes CASSQDLRYEQYF.

The genes are TRBV7-9 and TRBJ2-1; no clear D gene. From germline, CDR1 is SEHNR and CDR2 FQNEAQ (reference sequence). The V end was cut by 5 bases, the J end by 6 bases, with 8 bases between. The CDR3 contains 12 residues. Here the CDR3 reads CASSHAGNEQFF. The CDR3 region has the DNA TGTGCCAGCAGCCACGCAGGCAATGAGCAGTTCTTC.

The chain's CDR3 is CASSLNGDRGNTIYF. The CDR3 DNA is TGTGCCAGCAGCTTAAACGGCGACAGGGGGAACACCATATATTTT. The V call is TRBV7-3, the J call TRBJ1-3, with 9 bases matching TRBD1. With V trimmed by 1 base and J by 7 bases, 5 bases remained unmatched. The CDR3 totals 15 residues. The germline V gene encodes CDR1 SGHTA and CDR2 FQGTGA.

The chain couples TRBV14 to TRBJ2-3, with a possible D match to TRBD1 (6 bases). Germline CDR1 reads SGHDN; CDR2 reads FVKESK. Between the trimmed V and J ends, which lost 4 bases and 2 bases, there was a span of 13 bases. The CDR3 is 15 amino acids. CDR3 in DNA: TGTGCCAGCAGCCCACTGGACAGCCTCACAGATACGCAGTATTTT. As protein: CASSPLDSLTDTQYF.

This clone turned up a few times. The rearrangement links TRBV4-3 to TRBJ2-1; tentatively, D is TRBD2 (6 bases). Deletions cut 1 base from V and 7 bases from J, with 14 bases between. The CDR3 has 15 amino acids. CDR1 is LGHNA, CDR2 YSLEER, per germline. DNA for the CDR3: TGCGCCAGCAGCCAAGGCCCCGGGGGTGGGAATGAGCAGTTCTTC. As protein: CASSQGPGGGNEQFF.

With regard to this clone: A junction end diverges from the germline sequence, so it may reflect a read error. This sequence joins TRBV7-9 and TRBJ2-7; no clear D. CDR3 size: 13 residues. In germline, CDR1 is SEHNR, CDR2 FQNEAQ (reference sequence). The CDR3 sequence is CSSSLSGIYEQYF. CDR3 nucleotide sequence: TGTTCCAGCAGCTTGTCGGGTATCTACGAGCAGTACTTC.

This chain uses TRBV4-2 with TRBJ1-5; D is perhaps TRBD1 (6 bases). Trimming took off 0 bases at V and 7 bases at J, with 16 bases between the two ends. This CDR3 spans 16 amino acids. Germline assignment: CDR1 LGHNA and CDR2 YNFKEQ. CDR3 coding DNA: TGTGCCAGCAGCCAAGAGGGGGGGCTCGGAGGACAGCCCCAGCATTTT. Residues: CASSQEGGLGGQPQHF.

The chain has TRBV2 and TRBJ2-7; the D gene is possibly TRBD1 (6 bases). Germline V gene data show CDR1 as SNHLY and CDR2 as FYNNEI. CDR3 length: 16 residues. V was cut by 2 bases and J by 2 bases, with 16 bases left in between. This CDR3 is CASSESGQTRAYEQYF. The CDR3, as DNA: TGTGCCAGCAGTGAATCAGGACAGACGAGAGCCTACGAGCAGTACTTC.

The J gene is TRBJ2-5, the V gene TRBV7-2; a weak D match, TRBD1 (6 bases). Trimming cost V 1 base and J 4 bases, with 7 bases left between them. The CDR3 spans 13 residues. The V gene's germline CDR1 is SGHTA and CDR2 FQGNSA. The DNA for the CDR3 is TGTGCCAGCAGCTTAGGACAGGCAGAGACCCAGTACTTC. Its protein is CASSLGQAETQYF.